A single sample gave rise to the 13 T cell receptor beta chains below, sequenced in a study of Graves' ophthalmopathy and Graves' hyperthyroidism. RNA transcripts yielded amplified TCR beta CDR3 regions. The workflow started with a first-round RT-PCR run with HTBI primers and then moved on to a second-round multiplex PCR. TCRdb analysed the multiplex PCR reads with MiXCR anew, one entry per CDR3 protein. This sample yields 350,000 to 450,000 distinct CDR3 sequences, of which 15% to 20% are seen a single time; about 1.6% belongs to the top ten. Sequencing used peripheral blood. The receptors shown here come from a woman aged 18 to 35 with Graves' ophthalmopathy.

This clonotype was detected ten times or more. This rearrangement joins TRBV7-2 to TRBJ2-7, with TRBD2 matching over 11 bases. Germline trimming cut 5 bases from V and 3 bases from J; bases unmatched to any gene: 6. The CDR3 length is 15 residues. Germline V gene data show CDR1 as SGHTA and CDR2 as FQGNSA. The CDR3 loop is CASSATLAGGYEQYF. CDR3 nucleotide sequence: TGTGCCAGCAGCGCTACCCTAGCGGGAGGCTACGAGCAGTACTTC. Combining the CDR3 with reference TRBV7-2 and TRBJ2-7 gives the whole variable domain GAGVSQSPSNKVTEKGKDVELRCDPISGHTALYWYRQSLGQGLEFLIYFQGNSAPDKSGLPSDRFSAERTGGSVSTLTIQRTQQEDSAVYLCASSATLAGGYEQYFGPGTRLTVT.

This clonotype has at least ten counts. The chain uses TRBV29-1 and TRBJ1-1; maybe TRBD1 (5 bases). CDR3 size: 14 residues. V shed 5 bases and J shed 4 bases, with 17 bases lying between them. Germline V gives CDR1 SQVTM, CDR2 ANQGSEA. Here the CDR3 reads CSVPRAGPGTEAFF. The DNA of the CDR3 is TGCAGCGTTCCCCGGGCAGGGCCAGGCACTGAAGCTTTCTTT. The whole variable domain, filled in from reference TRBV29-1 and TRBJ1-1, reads SAVISQKPSRDICQRGTSLTIQCQVDSQVTMMFWYRQQPGQSLTLIATANQGSEATYESGFVIDKFPISRPNLTFSTLTVSNMSPEDSSIYLCSVPRAGPGTEAFFGQGTRLTVV.

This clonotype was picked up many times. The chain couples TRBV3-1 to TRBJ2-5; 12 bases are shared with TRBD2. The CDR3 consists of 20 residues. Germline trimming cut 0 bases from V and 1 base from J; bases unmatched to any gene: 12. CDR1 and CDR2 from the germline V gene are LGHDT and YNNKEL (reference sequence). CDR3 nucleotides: TGTGCCAGCAGCCAAGATCTCAGTACTAGCGGGGGGTGGATCCAAGAGACCCAGTACTTC. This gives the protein CASSQDLSTSGGWIQETQYF.

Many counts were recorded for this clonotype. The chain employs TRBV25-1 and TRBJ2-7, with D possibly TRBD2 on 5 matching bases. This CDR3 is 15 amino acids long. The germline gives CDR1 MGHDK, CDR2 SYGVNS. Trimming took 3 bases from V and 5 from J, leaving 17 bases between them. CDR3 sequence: CASSDPGPDGDEQYF. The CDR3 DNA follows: TGTGCCAGCAGTGATCCTGGTCCTGACGGGGACGAGCAGTACTTC.

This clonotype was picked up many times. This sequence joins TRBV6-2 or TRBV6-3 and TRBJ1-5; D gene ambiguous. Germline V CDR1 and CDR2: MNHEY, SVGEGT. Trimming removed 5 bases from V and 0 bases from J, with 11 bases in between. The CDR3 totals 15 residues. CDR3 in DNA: TGTGCCAGCAGTGCAGACCCCGGTAGCAATCAGCCCCAGCATTTT. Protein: CASSADPGSNQPQHF.

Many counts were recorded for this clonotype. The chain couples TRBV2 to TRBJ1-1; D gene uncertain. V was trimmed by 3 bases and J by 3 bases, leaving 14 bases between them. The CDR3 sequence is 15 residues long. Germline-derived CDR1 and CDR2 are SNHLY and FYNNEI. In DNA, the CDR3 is TGTGCCAGCAGTGAGGTAGGGTGGGTTGACACTGAAGCTTTCTTT. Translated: CASSEVGWVDTEAFF.

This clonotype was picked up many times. As DNA, the CDR3 is TGTGCCAGCAGTGGCCTAGCGGGGGGTAACACCGGGGAGCTGTTTTTT. Translation: CASSGLAGGNTGELFF. The chain couples TRBV6-1 to TRBJ2-2, with 11 bases that match TRBD2. V lost 4 bases and J lost 2; bases outside the gene matches: 3. Germline values: CDR1 MNHNS, CDR2 SASEGT. The CDR3 contains 16 residues.

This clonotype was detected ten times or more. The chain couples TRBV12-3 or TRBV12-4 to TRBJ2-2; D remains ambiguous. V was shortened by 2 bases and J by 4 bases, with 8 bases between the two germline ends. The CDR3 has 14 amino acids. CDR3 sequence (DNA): TGTGCCAGCAGTTTAAGTTGGGGCACCGGGGAGCTGTTTTTT. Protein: CASSLSWGTGELFF.

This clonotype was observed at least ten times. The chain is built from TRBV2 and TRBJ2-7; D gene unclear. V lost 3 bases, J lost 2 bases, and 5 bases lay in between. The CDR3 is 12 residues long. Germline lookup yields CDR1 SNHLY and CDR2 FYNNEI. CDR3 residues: CASSEVTYEQYF. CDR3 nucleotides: TGTGCCAGCAGTGAGGTCACCTACGAGCAGTACTTC.

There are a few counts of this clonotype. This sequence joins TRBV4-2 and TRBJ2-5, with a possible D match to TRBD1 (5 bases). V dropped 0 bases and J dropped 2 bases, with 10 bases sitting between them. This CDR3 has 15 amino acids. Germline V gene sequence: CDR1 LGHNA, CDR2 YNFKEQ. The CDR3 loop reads CASSQDTQGQETQYF. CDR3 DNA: TGTGCCAGCAGCCAAGATACGCAGGGTCAAGAGACCCAGTACTTC.

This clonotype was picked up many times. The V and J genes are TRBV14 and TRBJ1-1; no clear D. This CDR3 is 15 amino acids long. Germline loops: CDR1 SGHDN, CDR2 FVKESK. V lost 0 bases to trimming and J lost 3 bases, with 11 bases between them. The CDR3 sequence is CASSQEVLWDTEAFF. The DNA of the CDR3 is TGTGCCAGCAGCCAAGAGGTATTGTGGGACACTGAAGCTTTCTTT.

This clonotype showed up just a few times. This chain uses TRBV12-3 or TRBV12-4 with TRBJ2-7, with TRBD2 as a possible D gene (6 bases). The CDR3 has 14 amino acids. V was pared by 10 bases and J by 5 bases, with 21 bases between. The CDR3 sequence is CATTRYGGVDEQYF. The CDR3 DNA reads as TGTGCCACCACGCGGTACGGGGGAGTTGACGAGCAGTACTTC.

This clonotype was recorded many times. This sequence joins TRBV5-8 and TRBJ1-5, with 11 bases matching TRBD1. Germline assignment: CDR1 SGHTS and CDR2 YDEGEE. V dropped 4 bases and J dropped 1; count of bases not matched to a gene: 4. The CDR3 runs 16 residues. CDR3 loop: CASSPRDRGSNQPQHF. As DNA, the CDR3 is TGTGCCAGCAGCCCTCGGGACAGGGGGAGCAATCAGCCCCAGCATTTT.